This T cell receptor beta chain emerged from a study of T cell responses to AZD1222 COVID-19 vaccine. Study-wide points: Close to half of all spike-specific TCRs reportedly target regions of the variants that are unmutated. Spike was spanned by vaccine-associated CD4 TCRs, with dominance at 160-218 and 743-854. The donors showed a predominance of white British ancestry and of females, with possible underestimation of clonal diversity. Only a handful of AZD1222 recipients tested seropositive at baseline.

As for this clone: The antigen is not known.

Sequencing was performed with immunoSEQ multiplex PCR; in TCRdb, only in-frame clones are kept and a portion is missing. The sample includes about 70,000 clones, around 85% of them seen just once. This CDR3 has 17 residues. Unmatched junction bases numbered 6, after V lost 3 bases and J lost 2 bases. CDR1 and CDR2 from the germline V gene are SGHNT and YENEEA. This rearrangement joins TRBV11-3 to TRBJ2-3; 12 positions match TRBD2. Sequenced here: peripheral blood, sampled on day 0 of AZD1222 vaccination. The TCR sequence derives from an adult in good health. CDR3 nucleotide sequence: TGTGCCAGCAGCTTTTCACTAGCGGGGGGACACACAGATACGCAGTATTTT. Translating it yields CASSFSLAGGHTDTQYF.